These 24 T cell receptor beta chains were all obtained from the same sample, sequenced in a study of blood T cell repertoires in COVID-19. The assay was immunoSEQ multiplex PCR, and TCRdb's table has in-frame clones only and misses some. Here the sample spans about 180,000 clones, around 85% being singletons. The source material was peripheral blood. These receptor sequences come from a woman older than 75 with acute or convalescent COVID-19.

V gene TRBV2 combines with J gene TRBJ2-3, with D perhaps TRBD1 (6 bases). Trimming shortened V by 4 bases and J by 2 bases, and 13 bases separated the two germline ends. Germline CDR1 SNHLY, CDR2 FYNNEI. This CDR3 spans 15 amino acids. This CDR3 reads CASSVNRVVTDTQYF. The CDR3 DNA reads TGTGCCAGCAGTGTAAACAGGGTGGTCACAGATACGCAGTATTTT.

The CDR3: CASSAPRLSYNEQFF. The DNA for the CDR3 is TGTGCCAGCAGCGCTCCGAGACTCTCCTACAATGAGCAGTTCTTC. The chain links TRBV7-2 to TRBJ2-1; D ambiguous. With 5 bases removed from V and 0 bases from J, the gap between germline ends came to 11 bases. The V gene's germline CDR1 is SGHTA and CDR2 FQGNSA. CDR3 length: 15 amino acids.

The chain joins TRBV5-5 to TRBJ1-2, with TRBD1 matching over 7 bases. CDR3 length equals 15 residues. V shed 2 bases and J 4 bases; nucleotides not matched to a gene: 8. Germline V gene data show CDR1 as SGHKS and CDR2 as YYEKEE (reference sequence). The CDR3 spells CASSFGVRQGYGYTF. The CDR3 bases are TGTGCCAGCAGCTTCGGGGTACGACAGGGCTATGGCTACACCTTC.

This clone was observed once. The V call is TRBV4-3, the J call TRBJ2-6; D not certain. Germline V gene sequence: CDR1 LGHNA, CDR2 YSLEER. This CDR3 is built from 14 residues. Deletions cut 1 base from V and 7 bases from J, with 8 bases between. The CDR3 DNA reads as TGCGCCAGCAGCCAAGTTAGTGTAGCCAACGTCCTGACTTTC. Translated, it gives CASSQVSVANVLTF.

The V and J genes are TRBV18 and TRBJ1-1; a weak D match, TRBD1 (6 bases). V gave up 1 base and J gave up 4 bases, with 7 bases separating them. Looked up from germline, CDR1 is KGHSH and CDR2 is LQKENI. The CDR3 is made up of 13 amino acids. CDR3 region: CASSPLRGTEAFF. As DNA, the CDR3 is TGTGCCAGCTCACCACTCAGGGGCACTGAAGCTTTCTTT. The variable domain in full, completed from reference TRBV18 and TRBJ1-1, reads NAGVMQNPRHLVRRRGQEARLRCSPMKGHSHVYWYRQLPEEGLKFMVYLQKENIIDESGMPKERFSAEFPKEGPSILRIQQVVRGDSAAYFCASSPLRGTEAFFGQGTRLTVV.

As DNA, the CDR3 is TGTGCCAGCAGTTCGAGAGTAAACACTGAAGCTTTCTTT. Translating it yields CASSSRVNTEAFF. This chain uses TRBV27 with TRBJ1-1; D is unresolved. Germline V CDR1 and CDR2: MNHEY, SMNVEV (reference sequence). The CDR3 consists of 13 residues. Between the trimmed V and J ends, which lost 4 bases and 2 bases, there was a span of 8 bases.

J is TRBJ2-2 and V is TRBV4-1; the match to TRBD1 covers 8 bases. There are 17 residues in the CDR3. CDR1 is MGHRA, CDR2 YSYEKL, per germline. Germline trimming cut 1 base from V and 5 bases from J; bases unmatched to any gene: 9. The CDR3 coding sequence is TGCGCCAGCAGCCAAGTTCGGCAGGGGGCACGGACCGGGGAGCTGTTTTTT. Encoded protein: CASSQVRQGARTGELFF.

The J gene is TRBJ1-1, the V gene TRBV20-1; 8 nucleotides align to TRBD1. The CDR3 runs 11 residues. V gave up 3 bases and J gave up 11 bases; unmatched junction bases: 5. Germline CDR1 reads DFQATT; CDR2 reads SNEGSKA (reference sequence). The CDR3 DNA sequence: TGCAGTGCTAGCGGACAGGGAATCGCTTTCTTT. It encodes CSASGQGIAFF.

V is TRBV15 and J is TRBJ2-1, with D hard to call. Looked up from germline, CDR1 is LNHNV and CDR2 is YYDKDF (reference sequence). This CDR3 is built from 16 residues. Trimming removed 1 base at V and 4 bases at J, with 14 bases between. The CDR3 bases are TGTGCCACCAGCAGAGGAGGCCAAACGAAATACAATGAGCAGTTCTTC. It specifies CATSRGGQTKYNEQFF.

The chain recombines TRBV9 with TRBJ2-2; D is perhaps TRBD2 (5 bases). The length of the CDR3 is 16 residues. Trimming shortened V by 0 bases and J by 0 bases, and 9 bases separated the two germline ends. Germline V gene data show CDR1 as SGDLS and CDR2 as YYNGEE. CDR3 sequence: CASSVAPGTNTGELFF. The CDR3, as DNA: TGTGCCAGCAGCGTAGCCCCGGGGACGAACACCGGGGAGCTGTTTTTT.

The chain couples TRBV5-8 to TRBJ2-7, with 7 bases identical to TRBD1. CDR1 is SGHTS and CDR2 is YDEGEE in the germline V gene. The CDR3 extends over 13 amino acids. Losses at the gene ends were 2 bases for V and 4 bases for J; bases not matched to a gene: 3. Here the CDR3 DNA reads TGTGCCAGCAGCTTAGGGGGCTGGTACGAGCAGTACTTC. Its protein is CASSLGGWYEQYF.

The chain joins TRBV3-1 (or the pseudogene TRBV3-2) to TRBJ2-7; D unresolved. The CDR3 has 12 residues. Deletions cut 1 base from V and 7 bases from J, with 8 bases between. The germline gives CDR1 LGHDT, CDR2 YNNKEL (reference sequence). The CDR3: CASSQVGREQYF. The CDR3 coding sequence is TGTGCCAGCAGCCAAGTTGGTCGGGAGCAGTACTTC.

The CDR3 coding sequence is TGTGCCAGCAGTGGGACAAGGTTCCACTTT. Its protein is CASSGTRFHF. The J gene is TRBJ1-6, the V gene TRBV5-8, with D perhaps matching TRBD1 (6 bases). V was trimmed by 5 bases and J by 17 bases, leaving 11 bases between them. This CDR3 contains 10 residues. CDR1 and CDR2 from the germline V gene are SGHTS and YDEGEE.

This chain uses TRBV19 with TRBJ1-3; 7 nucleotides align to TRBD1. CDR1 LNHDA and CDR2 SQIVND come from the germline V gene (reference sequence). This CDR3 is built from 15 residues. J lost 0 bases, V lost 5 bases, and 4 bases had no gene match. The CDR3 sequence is CASSGQADSGNTIYF. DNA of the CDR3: TGTGCCAGTAGTGGACAGGCCGACTCTGGAAACACCATATATTTT.

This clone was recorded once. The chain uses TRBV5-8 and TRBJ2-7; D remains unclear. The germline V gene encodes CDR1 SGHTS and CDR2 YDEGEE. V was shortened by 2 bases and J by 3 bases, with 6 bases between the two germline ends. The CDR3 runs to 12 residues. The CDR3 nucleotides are TGTGCCAGCAGCTTTTTCGTCTACGAGCAGTACTTC. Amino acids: CASSFFVYEQYF.

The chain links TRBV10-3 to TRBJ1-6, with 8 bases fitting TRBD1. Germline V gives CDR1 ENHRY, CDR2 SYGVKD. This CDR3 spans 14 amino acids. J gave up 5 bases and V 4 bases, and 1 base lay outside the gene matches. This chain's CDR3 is CAISGTGNNSPLHF. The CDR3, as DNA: TGTGCCATCAGTGGGACAGGGAATAATTCACCCCTCCACTTT.

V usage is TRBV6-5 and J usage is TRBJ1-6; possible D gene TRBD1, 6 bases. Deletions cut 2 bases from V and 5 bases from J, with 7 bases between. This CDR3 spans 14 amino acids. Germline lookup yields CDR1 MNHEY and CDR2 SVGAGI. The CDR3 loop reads CASSYRQDNSPLHF. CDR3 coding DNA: TGTGCCAGCAGTTACCGACAGGATAATTCACCCCTCCACTTT.

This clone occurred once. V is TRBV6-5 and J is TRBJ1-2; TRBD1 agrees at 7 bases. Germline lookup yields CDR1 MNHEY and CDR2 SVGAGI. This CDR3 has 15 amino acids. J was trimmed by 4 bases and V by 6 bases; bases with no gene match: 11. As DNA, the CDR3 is TGTGCCAGCAGCAACTCGACAGGGTTGGGCTATGGCTACACCTTC. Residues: CASSNSTGLGYGYTF.

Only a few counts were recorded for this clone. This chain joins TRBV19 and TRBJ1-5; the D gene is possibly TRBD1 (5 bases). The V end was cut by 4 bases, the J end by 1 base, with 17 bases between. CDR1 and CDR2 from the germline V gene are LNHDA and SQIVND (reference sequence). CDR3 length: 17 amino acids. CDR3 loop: CASSTTWGGGSNQPQHF. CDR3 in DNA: TGTGCCAGTAGTACCACTTGGGGGGGAGGGAGCAATCAGCCCCAGCATTTT.

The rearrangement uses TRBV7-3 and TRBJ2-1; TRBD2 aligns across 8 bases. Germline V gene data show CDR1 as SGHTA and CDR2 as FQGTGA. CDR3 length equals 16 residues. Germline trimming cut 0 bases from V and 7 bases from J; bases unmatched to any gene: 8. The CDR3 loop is CASSLTGPAGANEQFF. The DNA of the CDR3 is TGTGCCAGCAGCTTAACGGGGCCAGCGGGGGCGAATGAGCAGTTCTTC.

The CDR3 protein is CASSLREADTQYF. For the CDR3, the DNA is TGTGCCAGCAGCCTAAGGGAGGCAGATACGCAGTATTTT. The genes are TRBV7-3 and TRBJ2-3; D may be TRBD2 (6 bases). Trimming took off 5 bases at V and 4 bases at J, with 10 bases between the two ends. The CDR3 spans 13 residues. Germline assignment: CDR1 SGHTA and CDR2 FQGTGA.

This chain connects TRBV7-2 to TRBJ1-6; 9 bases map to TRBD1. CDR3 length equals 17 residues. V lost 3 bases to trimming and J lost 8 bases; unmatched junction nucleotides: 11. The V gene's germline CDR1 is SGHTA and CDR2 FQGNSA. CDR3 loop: CASSFLPGGQGHSPLHF. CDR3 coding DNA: TGTGCCAGCAGCTTCCTCCCTGGGGGACAGGGCCATTCACCCCTCCACTTT.

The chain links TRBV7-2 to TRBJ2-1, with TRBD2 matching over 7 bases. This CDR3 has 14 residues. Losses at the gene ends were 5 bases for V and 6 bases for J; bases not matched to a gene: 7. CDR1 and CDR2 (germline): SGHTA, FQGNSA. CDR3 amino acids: CASSPLAYRNEQFF. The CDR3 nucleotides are TGTGCCAGCAGCCCACTAGCGTATCGCAATGAGCAGTTCTTC.

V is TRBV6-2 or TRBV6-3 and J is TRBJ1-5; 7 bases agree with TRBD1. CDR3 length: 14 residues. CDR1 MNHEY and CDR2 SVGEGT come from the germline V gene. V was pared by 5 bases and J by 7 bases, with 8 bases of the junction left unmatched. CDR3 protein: CASSVQGVRQPQHF. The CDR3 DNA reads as TGTGCCAGCAGTGTTCAGGGGGTTAGGCAGCCCCAGCATTTT.